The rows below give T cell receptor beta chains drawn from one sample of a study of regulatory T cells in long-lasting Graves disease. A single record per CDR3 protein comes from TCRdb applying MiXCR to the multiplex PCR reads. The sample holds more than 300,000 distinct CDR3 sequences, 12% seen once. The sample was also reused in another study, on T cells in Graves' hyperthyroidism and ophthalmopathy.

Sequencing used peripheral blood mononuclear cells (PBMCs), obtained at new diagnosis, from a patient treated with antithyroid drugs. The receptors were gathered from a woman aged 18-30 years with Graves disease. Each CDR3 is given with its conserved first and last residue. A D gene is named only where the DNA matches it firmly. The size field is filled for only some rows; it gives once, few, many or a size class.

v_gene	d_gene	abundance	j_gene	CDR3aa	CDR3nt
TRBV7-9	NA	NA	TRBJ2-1	CASSFRGGHLSSYNEQFF	TGTGCCAGCAGCTTCCGAGGGGGACACCTGAGCTCCTACAATGAGCAGTTCTTC
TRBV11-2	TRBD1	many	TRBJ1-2	CASSALRTGPSYGYTF	TGTGCCAGCAGCGCCCTTAGGACAGGCCCTAGCTATGGCTACACCTTC
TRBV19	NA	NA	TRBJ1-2	CATDSTYGYTF	TGTGCCACGGACAGTACTTATGGCTACACCTTC
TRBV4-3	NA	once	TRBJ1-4	CASSQERVVRDEKLFF	TGCGCCAGCAGCCAAGAACGGGTCGTTCGGGATGAAAAACTGTTTTTT
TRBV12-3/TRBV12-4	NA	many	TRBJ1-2	CASSRDARELYGYTF	TGTGCCAGCAGTAGAGACGCCCGGGAACTCTATGGCTACACCTTC
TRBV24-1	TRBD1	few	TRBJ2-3	CATSAGQGGDTQYF	TGTGCCACCAGTGCGGGACAGGGAGGCGATACGCAGTATTTT
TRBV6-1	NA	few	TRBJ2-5	CAASQPAITAQYF	TGTGCCGCGTCGCAACCAGCAATCACGGCCCAGTACTTC
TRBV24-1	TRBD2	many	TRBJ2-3	CATSDSWTSPTDTQYF	TGTGCCACCAGTGACTCCTGGACTAGCCCCACAGATACGCAGTATTTT
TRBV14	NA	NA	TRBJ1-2	CASSQRVRGLDYGYTF	TGTGCCAGCAGCCAACGGGTTCGGGGGCTCGACTATGGCTACACCTTC
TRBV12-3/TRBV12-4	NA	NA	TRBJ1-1	CASSSLPDSSEAFF	TGTGCCAGCAGTTCCCTCCCTGACAGCTCTGAAGCTTTCTTT
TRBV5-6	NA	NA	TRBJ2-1	CASRWSRQGDEQFF	TGTGCCAGCCGATGGAGCCGGCAAGGAGATGAGCAGTTCTTC
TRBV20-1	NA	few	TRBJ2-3	CSARDRRQPGRAIVKDTQYF	TGCAGTGCTAGAGATCGACGACAGCCGGGACGAGCCATCGTCAAGGATACGCAGTATTTT
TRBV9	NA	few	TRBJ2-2	CASSVEGLNTGELFF	TGTGCCAGCAGCGTAGAGGGTTTAAACACCGGGGAGCTGTTTTTT
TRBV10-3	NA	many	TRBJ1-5	CAISGGNQFNQPQHF	TGTGCCATCAGTGGAGGGAACCAGTTCAATCAGCCCCAGCATTTT
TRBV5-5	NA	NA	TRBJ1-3	CASSPKEQVSGNTIYF	TGTGCCAGCAGCCCTAAAGAACAAGTCTCTGGAAACACCATATATTTT
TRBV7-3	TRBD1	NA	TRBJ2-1	CASSLTTGQGRHNEQFF	TGTGCCAGCAGCTTAACGACCGGACAGGGTAGGCACAATGAGCAGTTCTTC
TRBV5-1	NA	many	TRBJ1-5	CASSIGPNQPQHF	TGCGCCAGCAGCATTGGACCGAATCAGCCCCAGCATTTT
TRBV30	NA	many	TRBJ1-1	CAWSGSGRNEAFF	TGTGCCTGGAGTGGATCGGGGCGGAATGAAGCTTTCTTT
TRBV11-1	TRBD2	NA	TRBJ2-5	CASSLRGTSGGYQETQYF	TGTGCCAGCAGCTTACGAGGCACTAGCGGGGGGTACCAAGAGACCCAGTACTTC
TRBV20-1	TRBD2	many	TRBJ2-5	CSARVARLAGGETQYF	TGCAGTGCTAGGGTGGCCCGACTAGCGGGGGGGGAGACCCAGTACTTC
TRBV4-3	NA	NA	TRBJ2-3	CASSQDHGSADTQYF	TGCGCCAGCAGCCAAGACCACGGGAGTGCAGATACGCAGTATTTT
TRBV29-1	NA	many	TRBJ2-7	CSVGGSNSYEQYF	TGCAGCGTTGGAGGGTCTAACTCCTACGAGCAGTACTTC
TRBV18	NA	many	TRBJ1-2	CASSPSETDGYTF	TGTGCCAGCTCACCATCAGAAACCGATGGCTACACCTTC
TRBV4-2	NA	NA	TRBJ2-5	CASSHGEVGGAQETQYF	TGTGCCAGCAGCCACGGCGAGGTAGGAGGGGCGCAAGAGACCCAGTACTTC
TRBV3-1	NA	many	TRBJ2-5	CASSQEGVLETQYF	TGTGCCAGCAGCCAAGAAGGCGTGTTGGAGACCCAGTACTTC
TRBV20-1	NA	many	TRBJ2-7	CSARVSRGEQYF	TGCAGTGCTAGAGTTTCCAGGGGCGAGCAGTACTTC
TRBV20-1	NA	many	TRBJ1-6	CSARDVRTGNNSPLHF	TGCAGTGCTAGAGATGTGAGGACGGGGAATAATTCACCCCTCCACTTT
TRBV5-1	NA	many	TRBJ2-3	CASSRDGGLGTDTQYF	TGCGCCAGCAGCCGGGATGGGGGTTTAGGCACAGATACGCAGTATTTT
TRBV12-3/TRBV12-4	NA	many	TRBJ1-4	CASSFLSDEKLFF	TGTGCCAGCAGTTTTCTATCGGATGAAAAACTGTTTTTT
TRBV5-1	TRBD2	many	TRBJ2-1	CASISSGDEQFF	TGCGCCAGCATCTCCAGCGGGGATGAGCAGTTCTTC
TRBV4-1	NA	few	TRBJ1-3	CASSQVLAGLKEDTIYF	TGCGCCAGCAGCCAAGTCCTAGCCGGTCTCAAGGAGGACACCATATATTTT
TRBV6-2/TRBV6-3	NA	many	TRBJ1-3	CAISRDRDSRYF	TGTGCCATCAGCCGAGACCGGGACTCCCGATATTTT
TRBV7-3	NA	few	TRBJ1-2	CASSQMGGKDYGYTF	TGTGCCAGCAGCCAAATGGGGGGGAAAGACTATGGCTACACCTTC
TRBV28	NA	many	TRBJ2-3	CASSAGLGAGASTDTRYF	TGTGCCAGCAGTGCTGGACTGGGGGCAGGGGCGAGCACAGATACGCGGTATTTT
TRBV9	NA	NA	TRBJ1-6	CASSVEPNSPLHF	TGTGCCAGCAGCGTAGAACCTAATTCACCCCTCCACTTT
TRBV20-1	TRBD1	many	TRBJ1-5	CSAEDRGSRNQPQHF	TGCAGTGCCGAAGACAGGGGGTCTCGCAATCAGCCCCAGCATTTT
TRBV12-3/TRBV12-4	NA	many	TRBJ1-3	CASTQLGLGNTIYF	TGTGCCAGCACCCAACTGGGGCTTGGAAACACCATATATTTT
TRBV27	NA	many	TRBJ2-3	CASSARQGSTDTQYF	TGTGCCAGCAGTGCAAGGCAGGGCAGCACAGATACGCAGTATTTT
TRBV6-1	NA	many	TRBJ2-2	CASSWTGLANTGELFF	TGTGCCAGCAGCTGGACAGGACTAGCGAACACCGGGGAGCTGTTTTTT
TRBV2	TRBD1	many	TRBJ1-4	CASEGTGREKLFF	TGTGCCAGCGAGGGGACAGGGAGGGAAAAACTGTTTTTT
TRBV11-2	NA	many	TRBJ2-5	CASSLDPPLTHQETQYF	TGTGCCAGCAGCTTAGATCCCCCCCTAACCCACCAAGAGACCCAGTACTTC
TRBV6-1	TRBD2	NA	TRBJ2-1	CASSTREEYNEQFF	TGTGCCAGCAGCACCCGGGAGGAATACAATGAGCAGTTCTTC
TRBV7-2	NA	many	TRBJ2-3	CASSLGGALTQYF	TGTGCCAGCAGCTTAGGGGGAGCCCTTACGCAGTATTTT
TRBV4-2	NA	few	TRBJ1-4	CASSQRVDEKLFF	TGTGCCAGCAGCCAGAGGGTCGATGAAAAACTGTTTTTT
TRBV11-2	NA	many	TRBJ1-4	CASSGGPGPSEKLFF	TGTGCCAGCAGCGGAGGTCCCGGCCCAAGTGAAAAACTGTTTTTT
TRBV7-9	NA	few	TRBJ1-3	CASSLVYRTSGNTIYF	TGTGCCAGCAGCTTAGTATACAGGACCTCTGGAAACACCATATATTTT
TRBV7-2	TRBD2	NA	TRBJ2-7	CASRRTSGRADTYEQYF	TGTGCCAGCAGACGGACTAGCGGGAGGGCCGACACCTACGAGCAGTACTTC
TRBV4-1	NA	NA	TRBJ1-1	CASSPLYRVRRHTEAFF	TGCGCCAGCAGCCCTTTATACAGGGTTCGACGGCACACTGAAGCTTTCTTT
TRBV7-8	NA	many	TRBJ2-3	CASSSLDWTGNTDTQYF	TGTGCCAGCAGCTCACTCGACTGGACGGGTAACACAGATACGCAGTATTTT
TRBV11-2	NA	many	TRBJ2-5	CASSLDQTVKYF	TGTGCCAGCAGCTTAGATCAGACTGTAAAGTACTTC
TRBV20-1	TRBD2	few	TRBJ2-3	CSAPSWASGRSDTQYF	TGCAGTGCTCCTTCGTGGGCTAGCGGGAGGTCGGATACGCAGTATTTT
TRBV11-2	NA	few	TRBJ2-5	CASSSLLGGLQETQYF	TGTGCCAGCAGCTCGTTACTAGGGGGGTTGCAAGAGACCCAGTACTTC
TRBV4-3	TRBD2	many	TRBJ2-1	CASSPSGGSYNEQFF	TGCGCCAGCAGCCCAAGCGGGGGTTCCTACAATGAGCAGTTCTTC
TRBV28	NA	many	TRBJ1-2	CASSLSGPYGYTF	TGTGCCAGCAGTTTATCAGGACCCTATGGCTACACCTTC
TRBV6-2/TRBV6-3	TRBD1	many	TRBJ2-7	CASSYRGQGAAYEQYF	TGTGCCAGCAGTTATCGAGGACAGGGGGCGGCCTACGAGCAGTACTTC
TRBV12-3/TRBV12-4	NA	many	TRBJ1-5	CASSLKGHGNQPQHF	TGTGCCAGCAGTTTGAAGGGACACGGAAATCAGCCCCAGCATTTT
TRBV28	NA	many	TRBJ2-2	CASMRQNTGELFF	TGTGCCAGCATGCGGCAGAACACCGGGGAGCTGTTTTTT
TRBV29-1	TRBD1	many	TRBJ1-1	CSAEGSQGGTEAFF	TGCAGCGCCGAGGGCTCACAGGGGGGCACTGAAGCTTTCTTT
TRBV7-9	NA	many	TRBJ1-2	CASGRRGQSVIHGYTF	TGTGCCAGCGGACGCCGGGGACAATCGGTGATCCATGGCTACACCTTC
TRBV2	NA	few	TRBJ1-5	CASLPDRNNQPQHF	TGTGCCAGCCTCCCGGACAGAAACAATCAGCCCCAGCATTTT